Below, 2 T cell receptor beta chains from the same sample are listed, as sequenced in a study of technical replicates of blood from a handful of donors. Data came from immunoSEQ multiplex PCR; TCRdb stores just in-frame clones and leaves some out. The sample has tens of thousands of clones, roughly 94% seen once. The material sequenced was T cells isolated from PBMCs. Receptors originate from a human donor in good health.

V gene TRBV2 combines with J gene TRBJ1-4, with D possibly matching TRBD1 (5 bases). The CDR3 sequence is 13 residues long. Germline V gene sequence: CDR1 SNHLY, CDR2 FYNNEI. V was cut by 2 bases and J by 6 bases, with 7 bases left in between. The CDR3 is CASSEQGDEKLFF. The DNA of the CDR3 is TGTGCCAGCAGTGAACAGGGTGATGAAAAACTGTTTTTT.

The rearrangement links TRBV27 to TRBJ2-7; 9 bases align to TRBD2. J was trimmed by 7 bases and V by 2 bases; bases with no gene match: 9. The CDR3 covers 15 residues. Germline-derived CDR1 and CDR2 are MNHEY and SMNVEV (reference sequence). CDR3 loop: CASSLLAGMLGEQYF. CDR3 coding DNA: TGTGCCAGCAGTTTACTAGCGGGAATGCTGGGGGAGCAGTACTTC.